One and the same sample provided the 16 T cell receptor beta chains below, sequenced in a study of graft-versus-host responses after intestinal transplantation. These TCRs are of unknown antigen specificity. Generated by immunoSEQ multiplex PCR, the TCRdb table keeps only in-frame clones and is missing some. The repertoire holds approximately 89,000 clones, with 85% to 95% as singletons. Material: unstimulated CD8+ T cells sorted from spleen or lymph node cells, obtained before transplant. The receptors come from a human donor who was the organ donor for an intestinal transplant.

Note on this clone: At one boundary the junction diverges from the germline segment, which might be a read error. The chain joins TRBV4-1 to TRBJ2-7, with TRBD1 matching over 8 bases. CDR3 length: 13 residues. Germline CDR1 MGHRA, CDR2 YSYEKL. CDR3 region: CASSQVDGTGRDF. The CDR3 coding sequence is TGCGCCAGCAGCCAAGTGGATGGGACAGGAAGGGATTTC.

The chain employs TRBV6-6 and TRBJ2-7, with TRBD2 matching over 8 bases. CDR1 MNHNY and CDR2 SVGAGI come from the germline V gene (reference sequence). This CDR3 is built from 13 residues. V lost 2 bases to trimming and J lost 3 bases; unmatched junction nucleotides: 0. CDR3 residues: CASSYAGGYEQYF. For the CDR3, the DNA is TGTGCCAGCAGTTACGCGGGGGGCTACGAGCAGTACTTC.

The chain recombines TRBV19 with TRBJ1-6; D unresolved. The V end lost 5 bases, the J end lost 6 bases, and 8 bases lay between the germline ends. The CDR3 loop spans 13 amino acids. Germline loops: CDR1 LNHDA, CDR2 SQIVND (reference sequence). As DNA, the CDR3 is TGTGCCAGTAGTCCCGGCGGTAATTCACCCCTCCACTTT. Amino acid sequence: CASSPGGNSPLHF.

The chain couples TRBV7-3 to TRBJ2-3; D possibly corresponds to TRBD2 (5 bases). The germline V gene has CDR1 SGHTA and CDR2 FQGTGA. Deletions cut 0 bases from V and 2 bases from J, with 9 bases between. The CDR3 totals 15 residues. The CDR3 is CASSLTGASTDTQYF. In nucleotides, the CDR3 is TGTGCCAGCAGCTTAACGGGAGCTTCCACAGATACGCAGTATTTT.

The rearrangement joins TRBV28 to TRBJ2-5; D is unclear. CDR1 is MDHEN and CDR2 is SYDVKM in the germline V gene. Trimming left V 9 bases short and J 6 bases short, with 20 bases between. The CDR3 spans 14 residues. The CDR3 nucleotides read TGTGCCAGTCTACCGGTCCTTCCATTGAAGACCCAGTACTTC. Translation gives CASLPVLPLKTQYF.

The chain uses TRBV4-2 and TRBJ1-5; D not certain. Germline assignment: CDR1 LGHNA and CDR2 YNFKEQ. V was trimmed by 1 base and J by 0 bases, leaving 13 bases between them. The CDR3 runs 17 residues. The CDR3 bases are TGTGCCAGCAGCCAAGCCGAAACATCCACTAGCAATCAGCCCCAGCATTTT. Amino acids: CASSQAETSTSNQPQHF.

Remarks on this clone: The junction departs from germline at one end; a sequencing error may be responsible. This rearrangement joins TRBV7-7 to TRBJ1-1; D perhaps matches TRBD1 (6 bases). CDR1 SSHAT and CDR2 FNYEAQ come from the germline V gene (reference sequence). The CDR3 sequence is 13 residues long. CDR3 sequence: CASRLLIGGQAFF. DNA of the CDR3: TGTGCTAGCAGGCTCCTGATCGGGGGGCAAGCTTTCTTT.

The chain couples TRBV2 to TRBJ2-7; tentative D call: TRBD2 (6 bases). This CDR3 has 12 residues. Germline assignment: CDR1 SNHLY and CDR2 FYNNEI. Trimming took 7 bases from V and 3 from J, leaving 10 bases between them. The CDR3 sequence: CASNGRDYEQYF. The CDR3 coding sequence is TGTGCCAGCAATGGGCGGGACTACGAGCAGTACTTC.

V is TRBV7-6 and J is TRBJ2-3; D is possibly TRBD2 (6 bases). V was cut by 3 bases and J by 5 bases, with 12 bases left in between. The CDR3 is made up of 14 amino acids. Germline loops: CDR1 SGHVS, CDR2 FNYEAQ. CDR3 DNA: TGTGCCAGCAGCTTCACGGGAGTCGGAGATACGCAGTATTTT. Translated, it gives CASSFTGVGDTQYF.

The chain couples TRBV18 to TRBJ2-7, with D hard to call. The germline V gene has CDR1 KGHSH and CDR2 LQKENI. The length of the CDR3 is 13 residues. Deletions cut 3 bases from V and 5 bases from J, with 11 bases between. CDR3 coding DNA: TGTGCCAGCTCACCTGCTCCATCGGACGAGCAGTACTTC. This encodes CASSPAPSDEQYF.

This clone was found once. The chain is built from TRBV5-1 and TRBJ1-2; TRBD1 might be the D (5 bases). The CDR3 is made up of 13 amino acids. Trimming shortened V by 7 bases and J by 5 bases, and 15 bases separated the two germline ends. Per germline, CDR1 SGHRS and CDR2 YFSETQ. CDR3 coding DNA: TGCGCCAGCCGCGGGAGGGGAAAATATGGCTACACCTTC. This codes for CASRGRGKYGYTF.

The chain recombines TRBV6-5 with TRBJ2-7, with a possible D match to TRBD2 (5 bases). Germline-derived CDR1 and CDR2 are MNHEY and SVGAGI. This CDR3 is 13 amino acids long. Trimming removed 0 bases from V and 4 bases from J, with 7 bases in between. CDR3 protein: CASSYSAGYEQYF. CDR3 in DNA: TGTGCCAGCAGTTACTCTGCGGGTTACGAGCAGTACTTC.

The J gene is TRBJ2-3, the V gene TRBV7-2; 7 nucleotides agree with TRBD2. The CDR3 is 17 amino acids. Germline CDR1 reads SGHTA; CDR2 reads FQGNSA. V dropped 4 bases and J dropped 3; count of bases not matched to a gene: 13. The chain's CDR3 is CASSWGDEAGGTDTQYF. The CDR3 DNA follows: TGTGCCAGCAGCTGGGGGGATGAGGCCGGGGGGACAGATACGCAGTATTTT.

The chain recombines TRBV29-1 with TRBJ2-3, with 7 bases aligning to TRBD2. The CDR3 has 14 residues. V was clipped by 5 bases and J by 4 bases; unmatched bases: 9. Germline V gene sequence: CDR1 SQVTM, CDR2 ANQGSEA. This chain's CDR3 is CSVRAGDSADTQYF. CDR3 DNA: TGCAGCGTTAGGGCGGGAGATTCTGCAGATACGCAGTATTTT.

The chain couples TRBV14 to TRBJ1-1; D remains unclear. V shed 3 bases and J shed 4 bases, with 3 bases lying between them. CDR1 and CDR2 from the germline V gene are SGHDN and FVKESK. The CDR3 consists of 11 residues. This CDR3 is CASSHRTEAFF. The CDR3 DNA reads TGTGCCAGCAGCCATCGCACTGAAGCTTTCTTT. Complete variable domain (other parts from reference TRBV14 and TRBJ1-1): EAGVTQFPSHSVIEKGQTVTLRCDPISGHDNLYWYRRVMGKEIKFLLHFVKESKQDESGMPNNRFLAERTGGTYSTLKVQPAELEDSGVYFCASSHRTEAFFGQGTRLTVV.

V gene TRBV5-4 combines with J gene TRBJ2-3, with 7 positions matching TRBD2. CDR1 and CDR2 from the germline V gene are SGHNT and YYREEE (reference sequence). V shed 0 bases, J shed 0 bases, and the junction held 13 bases outside the gene matches. The CDR3 has 19 amino acids. In DNA, the CDR3 is TGTGCCAGCAGCTTGGACCAAGCGGGGTTTCGAGCTAGCACAGATACGCAGTATTTT. The encoded protein is CASSLDQAGFRASTDTQYF. The variable domain in full, completed from reference TRBV5-4 and TRBJ2-3, reads ETGVTQSPTHLIKTRGQQVTLRCSSQSGHNTVSWYQQALGQGPQFIFQYYREEENGRGNFPPRFSGLQFPNYSSELNVNALELDDSALYLCASSLDQAGFRASTDTQYFGPGTRLTVL.